This T cell receptor beta chain emerged from a study of CD8 T cells in cerebrospinal fluid in Alzheimer's disease. Study as a whole: Two single-cell methods, plate-based nested PCR and droplet-based sequencing, assessed CSF clonal expansion. Points from the study as a whole: Expanded clones of at least 3% were commoner in Alzheimer's patients than healthy subjects. Compared with controls, mild cognitive impairment or Alzheimer's disease patients showed higher maximum CSF clone percentages.

TCRdb reprocessed the 10x single-cell sequencing reads and reports one entry per CDR3 protein, with no DNA. In total, the table holds approximately 690 distinct CDR3 sequences. Judged by frequency, this clonotype is medium-sized (0.01 to 0.1%). Its antigen is not identified. A live/dead marker was used to sort live CSF cells for droplet sequencing. The CDR3 length is 15 residues. The germline V gene has CDR1 MNHEY and CDR2 SMNVEV (reference sequence). The receptor comes from a human donor in good health. The sample consisted of cerebrospinal fluid. The V gene is TRBV27, the J gene TRBJ1-6; the TCRdb D gene call, TRBD1, has no DNA to confirm it. CDR3 sequence: CASSSHWGSRSPLHF.